This T cell receptor (beta chain) was obtained from a study of OX40 agonist ivuxolimab in advanced cancers. Profiling relied on immunoSEQ multiplex PCR, and the TCRdb table lists in-frame clones only, not all of them. The table records 70,000 to 100,000 clones, 65% to 90% of them present only once. About this clone: Its target is not known.

Germline V gene lookup returns CDR1 ENHRY and CDR2 SYGVKD. Trimming took 3 bases from V and 8 from J; bases not matched to a gene: 9. This CDR3 contains 14 residues. Study-wide results and caveats: Dose levels from 0.1 to 3.0 mg/kg saw CD4+ and CD8+ blood T cells expand clonally by week 6. Expanded clones belonging to CD8+ T cells outnumbered, on average, those of CD4+.

The sample here was CD4+ or CD8+ T cells sorted from blood, taken in a trial of the OX40 agonist ivuxolimab. This clonotype was sampled from an adult with an advanced solid tumor such as melanoma, head and neck, liver or kidney cancer. V and J are TRBV10-3 and TRBJ1-2; 7 bases match TRBD1. The CDR3 DNA reads as TGTGCCATCAGTGAAGCGCAGGGGGTAGCGGGCTACACCTTC. Its protein is CAISEAQGVAGYTF.